These T cell receptor beta chains were read from a single sample in a study of T cell responses to AZD1222 COVID-19 vaccine. Repertoires were generated with immunoSEQ multiplex PCR, while TCRdb's copy carries only in-frame clones and drops some. The table records tens of thousands of clones, more than 75% of them present only once. The source material was peripheral blood, sampled on day 0 of AZD1222 vaccination. The receptors stem from an adult in good health. Both conserved end residues are part of each CDR3. A D gene is named only where the DNA matches it firmly. The size of a clone is reported for some rows only, either as once, few or many, or as a class for expanded clones.

>TRBJ1-2|-|13|-|TRBV21-1
TGTGCCAGCAGCACTGGATCAGGGAATGGCTACACCTTC
CASSTGSGNGYTF
>TRBJ2-6|-|15|-|TRBV5-1
TGCGCCAGCAGTCAGGAGTTCTCTGGGGCCAACGTCCTGACTTTC
CASSQEFSGANVLTF
>TRBJ1-5|-|13|-|TRBV19
TGTGCCAGTAGTCGGGGGAGGAATCAGCCCCAGCATTTT
CASSRGRNQPQHF
>TRBJ2-5|TRBD1|16|-|TRBV5-1
TGCGCCAGCAGCGGCGGGGACAGGTGGTACCAAGAGACCCAGTACTTC
CASSGGDRWYQETQYF
>TRBJ2-3|-|13|-|TRBV5-4
TGTGCCAGCAGCTTACCCTCAGAGGATACGCAGTATTTT
CASSLPSEDTQYF
>TRBJ2-7|TRBD1|17|-|TRBV28
TGTGCCAGCAGCCTAAACTTGACGGGACAGATCTCCTACGAGCAGTACTTC
CASSLNLTGQISYEQYF
>TRBJ2-5|-|13|-|TRBV29-1
TGCAGCGTTGAATACAGCTTACAAGAGACCCAGTACTTC
CSVEYSLQETQYF
>TRBJ1-5|-|12|once|TRBV28
TGTGCCAGCACCCCGGGCAATCAGCCCCAGCATTTT
CASTPGNQPQHF
>TRBJ2-7|TRBD1|15|once|TRBV30
TGTGCCTGGAGTGCTCGGACAGGGAACCCCTACGAGCAGTACTTC
CAWSARTGNPYEQYF
>TRBJ1-3|-|14|few|TRBV2
TGTGCCAGCAGTGAAATGGCCACTACTAACACCATATATTTT
CASSEMATTNTIYF
>TRBJ2-5|-|12|-|TRBV5-1
TGCGCCAGCAGCTTGGGCCAAGAGACCCAGTACTTC
CASSLGQETQYF
>TRBJ1-3|-|14|-|TRBV11-3
TGTGCCAGCAGCTTCGGCGGGGATGGAAACACCATATATTTT
CASSFGGDGNTIYF
>TRBJ1-2|-|16|once|TRBV28
TGTGCCAGCAGTTTATGGCAGGGGAAGGGGCCCTATGGCTACACCTTC
CASSLWQGKGPYGYTF
>TRBJ2-5|-|17|few|TRBV5-1
TGCGCCAGCAGCTTGGAAGGGACAAGGGGGGAGAAAGAGACCCAGTACTTC
CASSLEGTRGEKETQYF
>TRBJ2-3|TRBD2|15|-|TRBV10-2
TGCGCCAGCAACCCTAGCGGGGGGGCCCGGGATACGCAGTATTTT
CASNPSGGARDTQYF
>TRBJ1-2|-|15|-|TRBV15
TGTGCCACCAGCAACCCCTTCAGGGGTGGGGGTGGCTACACCTTC
CATSNPFRGGGGYTF
>TRBJ1-3|-|14|-|TRBV6-1
TGTGCCAGCAGTGAAATGGCGCCCGCGAACACCATATATTTT
CASSEMAPANTIYF
>TRBJ2-3|TRBD2|17|-|TRBV24-1
TGTGCCACCAGTGATCCCGCCTCAGCGGGGGGAACAGATACGCAGTATTTT
CATSDPASAGGTDTQYF
>TRBJ1-5|-|12|-|TRBV11-2
TGTGCCAGCAGCAATGGCAATCAGCCCCAGCATTTT
CASSNGNQPQHF
>TRBJ1-1|-|15|-|TRBV28
TGTGCCAGCACCGCGGCTGGGGCGGAGAACACTGAAGCTTTCTTT
CASTAAGAENTEAFF
>TRBJ2-1|-|11|-|TRBV18
TGTGCCAGCTCACCCGACAATGAGCAGTTCTTC
CASSPDNEQFF
>TRBJ1-5|-|15|-|TRBV15
TGTGCCACCAGCAGAGTCGGGGGCGCGGATCAGCCCCAGCATTTT
CATSRVGGADQPQHF
>TRBJ1-2|TRBD1|14|once|TRBV5-1
TGCGCCAGCAGCTGGGACAGGGAGAGCTATGGCTACACCTTC
CASSWDRESYGYTF
>TRBJ1-4|TRBD1|15|few|TRBV7-9
TGTGCCAGCAGCCCAGGGGACAGGGGTAATGAAAAACTGTTTTTT
CASSPGDRGNEKLFF
>TRBJ1-3|TRBD1|13|-|TRBV30
TGTGCCTGGGGGACAGGGGCTGGAAACACCATATATTTT
CAWGTGAGNTIYF
>TRBJ2-2|-|12|-|TRBV6-5
TGTGCCAGCAGCCTCGCCGGCGGGGAGCTGTTTTTT
CASSLAGGELFF
>TRBJ1-1|-|12|once|TRBV7-9
TGTGCCAGCAGCACGCAGACACCTGAAGCTTTCTTT
CASSTQTPEAFF
>TRBJ1-2|-|16|-|TRBV2
TGTGCCAGCAGTGAAACACCCACAGGGACTAACTATGGCTACACCTTC
CASSETPTGTNYGYTF
>TRBJ2-7|-|16|-|TRBV5-4
TGTGCCAGCAGCCCGAAGCGAGCGACAGAACCCTACGAGCAGTACTTC
CASSPKRATEPYEQYF
>TRBJ1-5|-|16|-|TRBV4-1
TGCGCCAGCAGCCCGCTAGAATCAGGGGCTCGTCAGCCCCAGCATTTT
CASSPLESGARQPQHF
>TRBJ2-1|-|10|once|TRBV20-1
TGCAGTGCAGGAGGGTCAGAGCGGTTCTTC
CSAGGSERFF
>TRBJ2-7|-|13|few|TRBV12-3/TRBV12-4
TGTGCCAGCCGAGGCGAGAGGACGGACGAGCAGTACTTC
CASRGERTDEQYF
>TRBJ1-1|-|14|-|TRBV5-4
TGTGCCAGCAGCTTGGGTTTGATGAACACTGAAGCTTTCTTT
CASSLGLMNTEAFF
>TRBJ1-1|-|15|-|TRBV28
TGTGCCAGCAGTTTATATTACAGCTTGAACACTGAAGCTTTCTTT
CASSLYYSLNTEAFF
>TRBJ2-2|-|10|-|TRBV6-5
TGTGCCAGCAGGAATGGAGCGGTGTTTTTT
CASRNGAVFF
>TRBJ2-3|-|14|-|TRBV3-1/TRBV3-2
TGTGCCAGCAGTCCCGGGCGCAACACAGATACGCAGTATTTT
CASSPGRNTDTQYF
>TRBJ1-1|-|13|-|TRBV18
TGTGCCAGCTACGCGGGGGGGGGCACTGAAGCTTTCTTT
CASYAGGGTEAFF
>TRBJ2-1|-|17|-|TRBV10-2
TGCGCCAGCAGTGACCCCGGGTTTACCTGGAACTACAATGAGCAGTTCTTC
CASSDPGFTWNYNEQFF
>TRBJ2-7|TRBD2|15|-|TRBV11-2
TGTGCCAGCAGCTGGGGACTAGCGGGAGGGGGCGAGCAGTACTTC
CASSWGLAGGGEQYF
>TRBJ1-6|-|14|few|TRBV6-5
TGTGCCAGCACCATGGACAGATTTAATTCACCCCTCCACTTT
CASTMDRFNSPLHF
>TRBJ1-2|-|13|-|TRBV29-1
TGCAGCGCCGGCGGGGGGGCAGGCTATGGCTACACCTTC
CSAGGGAGYGYTF